This paragraph reports one T cell receptor beta chain. This clone's antigen is unknown. The sample holds no much larger clone one base away, and base qualities are not on file. The Qiagen DNeasy kit was used to extract genomic DNA from unsorted PBMCs and from the negatively selected CD4+ and CD8+ fractions. Using primers that anneal to V and J segments, immunoSEQ multiplex PCR amplified the TCR beta CDR3 regions. A synthetic immune receptor repertoire was used to minimize amplification bias, and any remaining bias was removed computationally after sequencing. The source study handled its data this way. Repertoire diversity was quantified as the Shannon entropy index using custom Python scripts. Unsorted, CD4+ and CD8+ repertoires were examined separately, except in combined analyses, for which CD4+ and CD8+ sequences were merged in silico. Clonal expansion was defined as a frequency increase of at least 2-fold after treatment compared with C1D1, and clones undetected at baseline were assigned a pseudocount of 0.5. Singleton clones were defined as clones with 0 or 1 copy at C1D1, and non-singleton clones were defined as clones with 2 or more copies. Clones expanded in unsorted samples were annotated as CD4+, CD8+ or unknown by matching protein sequences in sorted samples from the same patient. Wilcoxon tests on paired samples were used to test changes in diversity from C1D1 to C4D1. Here the immuneACCESS table is served through TCRdb, limited to in-frame sequences with V and J called. Missing clones are a known gap in these copies; in checked studies unresolved V genes cover under half, and the rest lacks a known reason. That table furnishes V, J and clone size, whereas the DNA furnished D and trimming. Here the sample has 25,000 to 35,000 clones; about 85% occur a single time. The ten largest clones add up to 0.4% to 0.45% of the sample.

The sample comes from a study of PD-1 blockade in classical Hodgkin lymphoma (dated by TCRdb to the early 2020s). Concerning the study at large: Nivolumab dosing was 3 mg/kg intravenously every 2 weeks, continuing until either disease progression or unacceptable toxicity. A peripheral blood immune signature of response to PD-1 blockade in classical Hodgkin lymphoma was defined using TCR beta sequencing and CyTOF. The paper's findings and limits, for the study overall: Lower diversity was seen in patients whose nivolumab began less than 1 year after ASCT, and these patients were left out of later analyses so that immune reconstitution would not confound the results. The study was limited to a single clinical trial cohort, and causes of repertoire differences, possibly disease activity or prior therapy, remained undefined. Trial patients achieving complete response had baseline diversity similar to newly diagnosed patients, whereas partial responders and progressors had significantly lower diversity. Newly diagnosed patients were reported to have lower baseline TCR diversity than healthy donors, and relapsed/refractory patients were reported to have lower baseline TCR diversity still. CD4+ but not CD8+ TCR diversity rose significantly by C4D1 (p=0.0027 vs p=0.16), most apparent in complete responders (p=0.02).

The junction shows trimming of 10 bases on V and 7 bases on J, and the gene matches do not reach 19 bases of it. The cysteine opens and the phenylalanine closes a CDR3 of 15 amino acids. Only the CDR3 region is kept as DNA, spanning 45 bases read in frame from base 1. From the germline V gene, CDR1 is MNHNS and CDR2 is SASEGT. Explained via the paper, the time point label denotes: cycle 4 day 1 (C4D1), after around six weeks of nivolumab. Every trial patient had relapsed after autologous stem cell transplantation, and cohorts A, B and C differed in prior brentuximab vedotin exposure. Using a Miltenyi CD4+ T cell isolation kit, CD4+ T cells were purified from thawed PBMCs through magnetic negative selection. A total of 50 to 70 patients with relapsed/refractory classical Hodgkin lymphoma made up the trial cohort, and each patient's best overall response was complete response, partial response or progressive disease. Single-agent nivolumab was administered to trial patients in the multi-cohort phase II CheckMate 205 trial. An independent review committee assessed best overall response by applying the 2007 International Working Group response criteria. Trial PBMCs were obtained immediately prior to nivolumab initiation (C1D1) and on therapy at cycle 2 day 1 and cycle 4 day 1. Peripheral blood was collected in 8 mL Vacutainer Cell Preparation Tubes, from which PBMCs were isolated by centrifugation and then cryopreserved. Purified CD4+ and CD8+ fractions were prepared only for cases with an additional available PBMC sample. Magnetically labelled cells were depleted on LS columns in a quadroMACS separator, and the flow-through was collected as the purified fraction.

This specimen consisted of CD4+ T cells from blood, obtained before the fourth cycle of nivolumab. This TCR was recovered from a human donor with classical Hodgkin lymphoma. Recombination linked TRBV6-1 to TRBJ2-7; TRBD1 agrees with 7 junctional bases. Read as DNA, the sequence is TGTGCCATTTCCTCCAAGGACAGGCGCCTTATGGAGCAGTACTTC. Its translation reads: CAISSKDRRLMEQYF.